The subject of this entry is one T cell receptor beta chain. In its sample, this clonotype was seen a few times. Its binding antigen is unknown. There are no base qualities to consult, and no much larger clone falls within one base. Library generation was performed with 5' RACE. Sequencing used an Illumina HiSeq 2500. A second PCR of about 6 to 11 cycles was run with a J-beta primer mix and a sample-barcoded 5' primer. A template-switch 5' adaptor carrying 12 random nucleotides introduced a unique molecular identifier onto each TCR beta cDNA molecule. At least 2.5 million CDR3-containing paired-end reads were obtained from each sample. All of the RNA was converted into first-strand cDNA using the Mint cDNA synthesis kit, with a TRBC-specific oligonucleotide serving as the primer. After uracil-DNA glycosylase treatment, a first 18-cycle PCR used universal primers M1SS and BC2_uni_R on all cDNA. The authors' pipeline ran thus. Each sample was normalized by randomly selecting 1 million high-quality reads, each carrying a distinct molecular identifier. Instead of being binned into consensus sequences, reads that shared molecular identifiers were thrown out. CDR3 identification, clonotype clustering and error correction used MiTCR with a Q25 quality threshold and the strictest error-elimination algorithm. A nonparametric unseen species model with Euler transformation was used to estimate a lower bound on total TCR beta diversity. Through fastp at Q25 and MiXCR, TCRdb rebuilt clones from the public reads, retaining in-frame beta chains. Records with the same CDR3 protein are collapsed into one entry carrying the most frequent genes and DNA. The V and J calls here are based on TCRdb, not the publication. In this sample the table shows around 1,700,000 distinct CDR3 sequences, 28% of which occur a single time. The ten largest clones capture about 8% of the sample.

The junction carries 11 bases between V and J, which are trimmed by 2 bases and 0 bases respectively. The germline V gene gives CDR1 as ENHRY and CDR2 as SYGVKD. The CDR3 measures 15 amino acids from cysteine to phenylalanine. This entry keeps only the CDR3 DNA: 45 bases, framed from base 1. The donors were 40 or so Caucasian individuals from Russia, aged about 6 to 95 years, who were systemically healthy. Around 10 milliliters of peripheral blood were collected from each donor into EDTA-treated Vacutainer tubes. Ficoll-Paque density-gradient centrifugation was used to isolate PBMCs, with at least 6.5 million per sample. Trizol reagent was used to extract total RNA from the PBMCs, yielding at least 5 micrograms per sample. Naive CD45RAhigh/CD27high T cell percentages were measured by flow cytometry on a PBMC aliquot from every donor. This entry is derived from a study of blood T cells in healthy people across ages (dated by TCRdb to between 2014 and 2017). Notes on the research overall: In model experiments, template switching captured about one uniquely barcoded TCR beta cDNA molecule for every two T cells. Donors were grouped into four age groups: young (average about 15 years), middle-aged (roughly 38), aged (about 60) and long-lived (around 82). The study analyzed two additional independent replicas of 1 million unique cDNA reads from the same blood draw for two donors, one aged 18 to 29 and one aged 80 or older. To avoid experimental bias, donors of different ages were spread randomly across the sequencing lanes. To track age-related changes in TCR beta repertoire diversity, the study relied on deep sequencing normalized with unique cDNA molecular identifiers. Study-wide findings and limitations: Estimates of total diversity based on one million sequenced T cells were regarded as lower bounds and as underestimates. The CMV infection status of donors was not known, potentially confounding age-related changes in expanded clonotypes. Conclusive comparison of naive and antigen-experienced compartments was prevented by the profiling of bulk unsorted PBMCs. Compared with the aged group, the long-lived group had more naive CD4+ T cells, fewer expanded clones and increased TCR diversity, suggesting age selection. As age increased, observed TCR beta diversity per million T cells dropped in a roughly linear way, and a significant reduction was already evident by age around 41. The percentage of naive T cells measured by flow cytometry correlated strongly with observed TCR beta diversity.

This chain joins TRBV10-3 to TRBJ2-7; the D gene is perhaps TRBD2, from 6 matching bases. The sequencing sample was made of blood. The sequence came from a woman aged 25-40 years in good health. The bases read TGTGCCATCAGTGAGGGACTATCCGACTCCTACGAGCAGTACTTC. This translates into CAISEGLSDSYEQYF.